Listed below are T cell receptor beta chains from one sample, sequenced in a study of T cell responses to AZD1222 COVID-19 vaccine. Libraries were prepared by immunoSEQ multiplex PCR; TCRdb keeps only in-frame clonotypes and omits some of them. The profile shows 180,000 or so clones, approximately 90% of them singletons. The input for sequencing was peripheral blood, taken 28 days after the second AZD1222 dose. Receptors were obtained from an adult who received the AZD1222 COVID-19 vaccine. CDR3s include the opening cysteine and the closing phenylalanine or tryptophan. A D gene is named only where the DNA matches it firmly. Clone size is not always given. Where it is, it says once, few, many or a class for expanded clones.

CDR3: CASSLRGYGNTIYF
DNA: TGTGCCAGCAGCTTGAGGGGCTACGGAAACACCATATATTTT
J: TRBJ1-3
size: -
V: TRBV5-6
D: -

CDR3: CAWSSVYEQYF
DNA: TGTGCCTGGAGTTCCGTCTACGAGCAGTACTTC
J: TRBJ2-7
size: -
V: TRBV30
D: -

CDR3: CASSTGRTNYGYTF
DNA: TGCGCCAGCAGCACAGGGCGCACTAACTATGGCTACACCTTC
J: TRBJ1-2
size: -
V: TRBV10-2
D: -

CDR3: CASSLSSTGNTIYF
DNA: TGTGCCAGCAGTCTCTCGAGTACTGGAAACACCATATATTTT
J: TRBJ1-3
size: -
V: TRBV28
D: -

CDR3: CASSQEVLAGGPNTGELFF
DNA: TGTGCCAGCAGCCAAGAGGTACTAGCGGGGGGGCCTAACACCGGGGAGCTGTTTTTT
J: TRBJ2-2
size: once
V: TRBV3-1/TRBV3-2
D: TRBD2

CDR3: CATSEAGPNTEAFF
DNA: TGTGCCACCAGTGAGGCGGGTCCGAACACTGAAGCTTTCTTT
J: TRBJ1-1
size: -
V: TRBV24-1
D: -

CDR3: CASSETSGIYNEQFF
DNA: TGTGCCAGCAGTGAGACTAGCGGGATCTACAATGAGCAGTTCTTC
J: TRBJ2-1
size: -
V: TRBV28
D: TRBD2

CDR3: CASLPGGGKEKLFF
DNA: TGTGCCAGCCTCCCAGGGGGAGGAAAAGAAAAACTGTTTTTT
J: TRBJ1-4
size: once
V: TRBV19
D: TRBD1

CDR3: CASSLTGAVTDTQYF
DNA: TGTGCCAGTAGCTTGACAGGGGCTGTTACAGATACGCAGTATTTT
J: TRBJ2-3
size: -
V: TRBV19
D: TRBD1

CDR3: CASSQWGGGYTF
DNA: TGTGCCAGCAGCCAGTGGGGTGGTGGCTACACCTTC
J: TRBJ1-2
size: -
V: TRBV14
D: -

CDR3: CASSFLSGGYTF
DNA: TGCGCCAGTTCTTTCTTGTCGGGCGGCTACACCTTC
J: TRBJ1-2
size: -
V: TRBV5-1
D: -

CDR3: CASSDGRMPGNTIYF
DNA: TGTGCCAGCAGTGATGGTCGGATGCCTGGAAACACCATATATTTT
J: TRBJ1-3
size: once
V: TRBV25-1
D: -

CDR3: CASSLVPVGSEKLFF
DNA: TGTGCCAGCAGCTTAGTGCCCGTTGGGAGTGAGAAACTGTTTTTT
J: TRBJ1-4
size: -
V: TRBV7-9
D: -

CDR3: CASSPFSIGTSTEAFF
DNA: TGTGCCAGCTCACCGTTTTCTATCGGAACATCCACTGAAGCTTTCTTT
J: TRBJ1-1
size: -
V: TRBV18
D: -

CDR3: CASRSTSTGPQYF
DNA: TGTGCCAGCCGGTCGACTAGCACGGGGCCCCAGTACTTC
J: TRBJ2-5
size: -
V: TRBV6-4
D: TRBD2

CDR3: CASSDPSRSGAGELFF
DNA: TGTGCCAGCAGTGACCCCTCTCGATCAGGGGCCGGGGAGCTGTTTTTT
J: TRBJ2-2
size: -
V: TRBV6-4
D: -

CDR3: CASSLVTGPGNTIYF
DNA: TGCGCCAGCAGCTTGGTAACGGGGCCAGGAAACACCATATATTTT
J: TRBJ1-3
size: once
V: TRBV5-1
D: -

CDR3: CASSLGRGQGAFYGYTF
DNA: TGTGCCAGCAGCTTAGGGAGAGGACAGGGGGCTTTCTATGGCTACACCTTC
J: TRBJ1-2
size: -
V: TRBV11-2
D: TRBD1

CDR3: CSARPGDTEAFF
DNA: TGCAGCGCCCGACCAGGGGACACTGAAGCTTTCTTT
J: TRBJ1-1
size: -
V: TRBV29-1
D: -

CDR3: CASRRPPGLAGGANTGELFF
DNA: TGTGCCAGCAGACGACCTCCGGGACTAGCGGGGGGGGCGAACACCGGGGAGCTGTTTTTT
J: TRBJ2-2
size: -
V: TRBV11-3
D: TRBD2